The next 26 T cell receptor beta chains were all read from a single sample in a study of blood T cell repertoires in COVID-19. The data were produced by immunoSEQ multiplex PCR, yet TCRdb's version contains in-frame clones alone and is incomplete. Of about 100,000 clones listed, approximately 80% are singletons. The sample was peripheral blood. The receptors come from a man aged 55-75 years with active or convalescent COVID-19.

The table lists this clone with a count of one. The rearrangement links TRBV2 to TRBJ2-7; 13 bases are a match to TRBD2. Germline trimming cut 4 bases from V and 0 bases from J; bases unmatched to any gene: 0. This CDR3 comprises 15 residues. Germline assignment: CDR1 SNHLY and CDR2 FYNNEI. The CDR3 protein is CASSGTSGGSYEQYF. CDR3 coding DNA: TGTGCCAGCAGTGGGACTAGCGGGGGCTCCTACGAGCAGTACTTC.

The J gene is TRBJ1-5, the V gene TRBV6-5; 7 nucleotides align to TRBD1. From germline, CDR1 is MNHEY and CDR2 SVGAGI. With V trimmed by 6 bases and J by 2 bases, 4 bases remained unmatched. The length of the CDR3 is 14 residues. In DNA, the CDR3 is TGTGCCAGCAGGACAGGGATCGGCAATCAGCCCCAGCATTTT. It is translated as CASRTGIGNQPQHF.

This chain links TRBV5-6 with TRBJ1-1; no reliable D call. Germline V gives CDR1 SGHDT, CDR2 YYEEEE. This CDR3 region has 16 residues. Trimming took off 1 base at V and 1 base at J, with 14 bases between the two ends. CDR3 sequence (DNA): TGTGCCAGCAGCTTGAATTGGAGGGAACCGAACACTGAAGCTTTCTTT. Its protein is CASSLNWREPNTEAFF.

The rearrangement links TRBV7-3 to TRBJ2-1; 10 positions agree with TRBD1. The V gene end was trimmed by 5 bases and the J gene end by 7 bases; junction bases not matched to a gene: 8. This CDR3 spans 15 amino acids. The germline CDR1 and CDR2 sequences are SGHTA and FQGTGA. The CDR3 sequence is CASSQTGGERNEQFF. The CDR3 DNA reads as TGTGCCAGCAGCCAGACAGGGGGCGAACGAAATGAGCAGTTCTTC.

This chain links TRBV7-2 with TRBJ1-1; no reliable D call. CDR3 length: 13 amino acids. Per germline, CDR1 SGHTA and CDR2 FQGNSA. The germline V and J ends were trimmed by 4 bases and 2 bases, with 8 bases remaining between them. CDR3 nucleotide sequence: TGTGCCAGCAGCTCTTACAGAAACACTGAAGCTTTCTTT. It is translated as CASSSYRNTEAFF.

This rearrangement joins TRBV18 to TRBJ1-4; D may be TRBD1 (6 bases). Trimming removed 1 base at V and 4 bases at J, with 10 bases between. This CDR3 comprises 15 residues. Looked up from germline, CDR1 is KGHSH and CDR2 is LQKENI. In nucleotides, the CDR3 is TGTGCCAGCTCACCACGACAGGCTAATAATGAAAAACTGTTTTTT. Protein: CASSPRQANNEKLFF.

The V call is TRBV20-1, the J call TRBJ1-2; D is possibly TRBD1 (5 bases). Germline CDR1 is DFQATT and CDR2 is SNEGSKA (reference sequence). CDR3 size: 11 residues. V lost 6 bases to trimming and J lost 4 bases, with 9 bases between them. CDR3 bases: TGCAGTGCCGGAGGGGCCTATGGCTACACCTTC. Its protein product is CSAGGAYGYTF.

This chain connects TRBV7-6 to TRBJ2-5, with D maybe TRBD2 (6 bases). V was cut by 7 bases and J by 4 bases, with 10 bases left in between. Germline V lookup: CDR1 SGHVS, CDR2 FNYEAQ. The CDR3 has 12 residues. The DNA for the CDR3 is TGTGCCAGCACCGGGAGTGGAGAGACCCAGTACTTC. Its protein is CASTGSGETQYF.

This clone was counted only a few times. CDR3 DNA: TGTGCCAGCAGTTACGGGTATGGGACCGGAGGGACTGAAGCTTTCTTT. Its protein is CASSYGYGTGGTEAFF. This rearrangement joins TRBV6-5 to TRBJ1-1, with D possibly TRBD1 on 5 matching bases. This CDR3 has 16 residues. Per the germline V gene, CDR1 is MNHEY and CDR2 is SVGAGI. The V and J ends lost 2 bases and 5 bases respectively, with 18 bases between them.

This clone has only one observation. This chain connects TRBV7-9 to TRBJ1-5; 7 bases fit TRBD1. Looked up from germline, CDR1 is SEHNR and CDR2 is FQNEAQ (reference sequence). CDR3 length equals 14 residues. Germline trimming cut 8 bases from V and 3 bases from J; bases unmatched to any gene: 7. In DNA form, the CDR3 reads TGTGCCAGCGGGGCAGGGGGAATCAATCAGCCCCAGCATTTT. It is translated as CASGAGGINQPQHF. The whole variable domain, remainder taken from reference TRBV7-9 and TRBJ1-5, is DTGVSQNPRHKITKRGQNVTFRCDPISEHNRLYWYRQTLGQGPEFLTYFQNEAQLEKSRLLSDRFSAERPKGSFSTLEIQRTEQGDSAMYLCASGAGGINQPQHFGDGTRLSIL.

The rearrangement uses TRBV7-2 and TRBJ1-2, with 8 bases that match TRBD1. The CDR3 loop spans 14 amino acids. J gave up 3 bases and V 2 bases, and 2 bases lay outside the gene matches. Germline CDR1 reads SGHTA; CDR2 reads FQGNSA. DNA for the CDR3: TGTGCCAGCAGCTTACTGACAGGGGACTATGGCTACACCTTC. Translation: CASSLLTGDYGYTF.

The rearrangement uses TRBV2 and TRBJ1-4; no firm D call. From germline, CDR1 is SNHLY and CDR2 FYNNEI. The CDR3 covers 12 residues. Trimming took off 6 bases at V and 4 bases at J, with 6 bases between the two ends. Written as DNA, the CDR3 is TGTGCCAGCAGCCAGAATAATGAAAAACTGTTTTTT. Translation gives CASSQNNEKLFF.

A single count supports this clone. The gene calls are TRBV18 and TRBJ2-3; D is perhaps TRBD1 (5 bases). Trimming left V 3 bases short and J 3 bases short, with 13 bases between. Germline lookup yields CDR1 KGHSH and CDR2 LQKENI. The CDR3 runs to 15 residues. CDR3: CASSPGPRGTDTQYF. As DNA, the CDR3 is TGTGCCAGCTCACCGGGCCCAAGGGGAACAGATACGCAGTATTTT.

The chain has TRBV15 and TRBJ2-5; no firm D call. CDR3 length: 13 residues. In germline, CDR1 is LNHNV, CDR2 YYDKDF (reference sequence). V was clipped by 1 base and J by 4 bases, with 7 bases between them. The chain's CDR3 is CATSRGSGETQYF. In nucleotides, the CDR3 is TGTGCCACCAGCAGAGGCTCCGGAGAGACCCAGTACTTC.

V is TRBV20-1 and J is TRBJ1-2; 10 bases fit TRBD1. Germline CDR1 DFQATT, CDR2 SNEGSKA (reference sequence). The V and J ends lost 3 bases and 7 bases, in that order; junction bases with no gene match: 14. This CDR3 spans 16 amino acids. CDR3 nucleotide sequence: TGCAGTGCTAGTCCCCCCCAGGGACAGGGGATCGGTGGCTACACCTTC. Encoded protein: CSASPPQGQGIGGYTF.

A few counts support this clone. The chain has TRBV6-2 or TRBV6-3 and TRBJ2-1; D not certain. Trimming removed 5 bases at V and 9 bases at J, with 14 bases between. Germline lookup yields CDR1 MNHEY and CDR2 SVGEGT. The CDR3 covers 13 residues. This CDR3 reads CASSAFQWSEQFF. CDR3 DNA: TGTGCCAGCAGTGCTTTTCAGTGGAGTGAGCAGTTCTTC.

This chain uses TRBV5-6 with TRBJ2-1; D not resolved. Trimming left V 2 bases short and J 7 bases short, with 16 bases between. In germline, CDR1 is SGHDT, CDR2 YYEEEE. The CDR3 length is 15 residues. CDR3 coding DNA: TGTGCCAGCAGCTTTTTGGGTACGGGTGGGAATGAGCAGTTCTTC. It translates to CASSFLGTGGNEQFF.

This rearrangement joins TRBV19 to TRBJ1-1; D is uncertain. In germline, CDR1 is LNHDA, CDR2 SQIVND (reference sequence). The V gene lost 7 bases and the J gene lost 1 base, with 10 bases spanning the gap. The CDR3 is 13 amino acids. Here the CDR3 DNA reads TGTGCCAGTAAATGGAGAGAGAACACTGAAGCTTTCTTT. Amino acids: CASKWRENTEAFF. The whole variable domain, filled in from reference TRBV19 and TRBJ1-1, reads DGGITQSPKYLFRKEGQNVTLSCEQNLNHDAMYWYRQDPGQGLRLIYYSQIVNDFQKGDIAEGYSVSREKKESFPLTVTSAQKNPTAFYLCASKWRENTEAFFGQGTRLTVV.

The chain recombines TRBV4-1 with TRBJ1-4; TRBD1 matches at 7 bases. The CDR3 totals 15 residues. V shed 8 bases, J shed 4 bases, and the junction held 10 bases outside the gene matches. The germline V gene encodes CDR1 MGHRA and CDR2 YSYEKL. CDR3 region: CASRSPPGGNEKLFF. The CDR3, as DNA: TGCGCCAGCCGATCCCCCCCAGGGGGTAATGAAAAACTGTTTTTT.

The J gene is TRBJ2-3, the V gene TRBV11-2; possibly TRBD2 for D (5 bases). The CDR3 consists of 16 residues. V was cut by 1 base and J by 0 bases, with 11 bases left in between. Germline V gene sequence: CDR1 SGHAT, CDR2 FQNNGV. This CDR3 is CASSLVASTSTDTQYF. The CDR3 DNA reads as TGTGCCAGCAGCTTAGTAGCTAGCACGAGCACAGATACGCAGTATTTT.

This clone was counted only a few times. The DNA for the CDR3 is TGTGCCAGCAGTAGGGACAGGGTCACAGAGACCCAGTACTTC. Protein: CASSRDRVTETQYF. The chain joins TRBV27 to TRBJ2-5; 9 nucleotides line up with TRBD1. This CDR3 is 14 amino acids long. CDR1 MNHEY and CDR2 SMNVEV come from the germline V gene (reference sequence). After removal of 5 bases from V and 4 bases from J, the junction contained 5 bases not matched to a gene.

This clone was picked up a small number of times. The identical CDR3 is also encoded by other nucleotide sequences in the sample. This chain connects TRBV5-8 to TRBJ2-1, with 10 bases aligning to TRBD2. With V trimmed by 4 bases and J by 4 bases, 2 bases remained unmatched. Germline CDR1 is SGHTS and CDR2 is YDEGEE. This CDR3 contains 14 residues. This CDR3 is CASSLGLAYNEQFF. The CDR3 region has the DNA TGTGCCAGCAGCCTGGGACTAGCGTACAATGAGCAGTTCTTC.

This rearrangement joins TRBV30 to TRBJ1-1; D gene ambiguous. This CDR3 is 12 amino acids long. Trimming cost V 5 bases and J 4 bases, with 11 bases left between them. CDR1 and CDR2 (germline): GTSNPN, SVGIG (reference sequence). The CDR3 DNA reads TGTGCCTGGTCGGGTAGTATCACTGAAGCTTTCTTT. Residues: CAWSGSITEAFF.

This sequence joins TRBV7-9 and TRBJ2-2, with D unclear. Germline V gene lookup returns CDR1 SEHNR and CDR2 FQNEAQ (reference sequence). Trimming pared 2 bases from V and 8 bases from J, leaving 3 bases between. The CDR3 runs 11 residues. CDR3 DNA sequence: TGTGCCAGCAGCTTACCGGGGGAGCTGTTTTTT. Amino acids: CASSLPGELFF.

For this clone: Other DNA variants within this sample encode the same CDR3. V gene TRBV28 combines with J gene TRBJ1-1; possible D gene TRBD1, 6 bases. This CDR3 has 13 residues. Germline values: CDR1 MDHEN, CDR2 SYDVKM. V was shortened by 6 bases and J by 1 base, with 9 bases between the two germline ends. CDR3 coding DNA: TGTGCCAGCAGCAGGACAGAGAACACTGAAGCTTTCTTT. It is translated as CASSRTENTEAFF.

The chain is built from TRBV19 and TRBJ1-3, with 7 nucleotides matching TRBD1. Germline V gives CDR1 LNHDA, CDR2 SQIVND (reference sequence). The CDR3 loop spans 15 amino acids. V lost 2 bases, J lost 4 bases, and 5 bases stayed unmatched. The CDR3 region has the DNA TGTGCCAGTAGTATATCCGGACAGGCGGGAAACACCATATATTTT. Translated, it gives CASSISGQAGNTIYF.